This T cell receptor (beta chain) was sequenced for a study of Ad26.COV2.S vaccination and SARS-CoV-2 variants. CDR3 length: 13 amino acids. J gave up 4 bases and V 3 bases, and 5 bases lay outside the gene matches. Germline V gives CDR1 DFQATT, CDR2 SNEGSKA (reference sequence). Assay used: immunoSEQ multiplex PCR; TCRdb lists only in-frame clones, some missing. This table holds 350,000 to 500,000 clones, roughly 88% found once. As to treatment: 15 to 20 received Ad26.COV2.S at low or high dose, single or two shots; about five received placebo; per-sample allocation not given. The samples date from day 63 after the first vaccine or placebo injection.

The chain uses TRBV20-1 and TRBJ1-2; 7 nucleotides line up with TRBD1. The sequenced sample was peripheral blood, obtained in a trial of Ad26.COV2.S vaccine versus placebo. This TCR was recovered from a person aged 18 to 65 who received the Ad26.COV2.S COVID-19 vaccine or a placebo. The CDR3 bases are TGCAGTGCTAGTGAGGGACAGCCCTATGGCTACACCTTC. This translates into CSASEGQPYGYTF.